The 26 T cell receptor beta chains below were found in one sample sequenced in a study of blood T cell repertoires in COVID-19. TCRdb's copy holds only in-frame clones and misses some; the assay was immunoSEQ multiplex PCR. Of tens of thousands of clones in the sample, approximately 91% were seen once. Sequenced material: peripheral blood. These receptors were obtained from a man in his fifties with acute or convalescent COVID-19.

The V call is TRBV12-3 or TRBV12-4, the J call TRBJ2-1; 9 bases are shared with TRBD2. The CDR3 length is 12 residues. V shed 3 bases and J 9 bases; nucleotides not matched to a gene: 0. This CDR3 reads CASSFSGGEQFF. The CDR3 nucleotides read TGTGCCAGCAGTTTTAGCGGGGGTGAGCAGTTCTTC.

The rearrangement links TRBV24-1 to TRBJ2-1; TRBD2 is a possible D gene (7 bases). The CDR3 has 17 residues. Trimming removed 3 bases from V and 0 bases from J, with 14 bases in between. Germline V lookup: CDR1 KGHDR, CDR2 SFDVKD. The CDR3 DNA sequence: TGTGCCACCAGTGATGGGGGGGCCCCGAGCTCCTACAATGAGCAGTTCTTC. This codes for CATSDGGAPSSYNEQFF.

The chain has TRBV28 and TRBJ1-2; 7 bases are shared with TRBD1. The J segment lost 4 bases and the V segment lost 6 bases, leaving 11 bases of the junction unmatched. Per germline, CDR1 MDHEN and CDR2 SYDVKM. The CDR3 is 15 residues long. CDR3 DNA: TGTGCCAGCAGCCCCCGCGGACAGGAAAGCTATGGCTACACCTTC. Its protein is CASSPRGQESYGYTF.

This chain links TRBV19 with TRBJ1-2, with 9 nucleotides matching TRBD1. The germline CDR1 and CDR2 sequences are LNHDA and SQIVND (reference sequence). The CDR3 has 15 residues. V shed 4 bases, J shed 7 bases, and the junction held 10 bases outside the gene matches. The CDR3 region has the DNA TGTGCCAGTAGTACACAGGGGGACAGGGCGAGTGGCTACACCTTC. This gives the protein CASSTQGDRASGYTF.

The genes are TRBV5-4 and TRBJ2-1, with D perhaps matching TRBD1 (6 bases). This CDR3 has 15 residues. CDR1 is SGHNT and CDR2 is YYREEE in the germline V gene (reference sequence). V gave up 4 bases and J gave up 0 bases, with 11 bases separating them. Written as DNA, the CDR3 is TGTGCCAGCAGCATCGGGACAACCTCCTACAATGAGCAGTTCTTC. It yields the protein CASSIGTTSYNEQFF. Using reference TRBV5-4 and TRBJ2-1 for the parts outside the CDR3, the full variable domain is ETGVTQSPTHLIKTRGQQVTLRCSSQSGHNTVSWYQQALGQGPQFIFQYYREEENGRGNFPPRFSGLQFPNYSSELNVNALELDDSALYLCASSIGTTSYNEQFFGPGTRLTVL.

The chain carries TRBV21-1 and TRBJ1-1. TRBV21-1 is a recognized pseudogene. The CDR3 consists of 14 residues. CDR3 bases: TGTGCCAGCAGCAAAGCCGCGGGGGACGGGGAAGCTTTCTTT. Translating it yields CASSKAAGDGEAFF.

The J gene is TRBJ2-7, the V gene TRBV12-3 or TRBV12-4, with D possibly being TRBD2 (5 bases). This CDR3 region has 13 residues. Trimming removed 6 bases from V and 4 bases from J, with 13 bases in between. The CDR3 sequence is CASSPGRAYEQYF. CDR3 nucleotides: TGTGCCAGCAGCCCCGGGCGGGCATACGAGCAGTACTTC.

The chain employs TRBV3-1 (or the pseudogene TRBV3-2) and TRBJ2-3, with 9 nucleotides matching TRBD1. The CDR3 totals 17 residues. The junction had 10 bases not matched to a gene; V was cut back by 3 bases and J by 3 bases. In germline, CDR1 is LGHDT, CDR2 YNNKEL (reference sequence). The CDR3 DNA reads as TGTGCCAGCAGCCAGACAGGGGGTGGGGTGTCGACAGATACGCAGTATTTT. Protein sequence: CASSQTGGGVSTDTQYF.

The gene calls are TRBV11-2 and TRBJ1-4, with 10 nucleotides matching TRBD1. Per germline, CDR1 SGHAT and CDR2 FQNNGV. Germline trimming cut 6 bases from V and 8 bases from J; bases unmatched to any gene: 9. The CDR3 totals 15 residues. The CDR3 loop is CASRRTGGLEEKLFF. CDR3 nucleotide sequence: TGTGCCAGCAGGCGGACAGGGGGGCTTGAAGAAAAACTGTTTTTT.

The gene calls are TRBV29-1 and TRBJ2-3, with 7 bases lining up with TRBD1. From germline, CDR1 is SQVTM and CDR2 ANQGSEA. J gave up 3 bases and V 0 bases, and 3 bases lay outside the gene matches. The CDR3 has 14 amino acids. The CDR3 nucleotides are TGCAGCGTTGAAGATTGGGACAGTACAGATACGCAGTATTTT. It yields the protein CSVEDWDSTDTQYF.

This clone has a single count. The CDR3 sequence: CASSQERRPQETQYF. CDR3 nucleotide sequence: TGTGCCAGCAGCCAAGAGCGGAGACCCCAAGAGACCCAGTACTTC. This chain connects TRBV3-1 (or the pseudogene TRBV3-2) to TRBJ2-5; D unclear. Trimming took 0 bases from V and 1 from J, leaving 9 bases between them. The CDR3 runs 15 residues. Germline V gene data show CDR1 as LGHDT and CDR2 as YNNKEL (reference sequence).

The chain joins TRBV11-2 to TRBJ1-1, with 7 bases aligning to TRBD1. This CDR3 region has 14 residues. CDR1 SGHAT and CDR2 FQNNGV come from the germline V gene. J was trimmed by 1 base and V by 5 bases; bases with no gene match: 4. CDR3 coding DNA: TGTGCCAGCAGCCCACACAGGGGGAACACTGAAGCTTTCTTT. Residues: CASSPHRGNTEAFF.

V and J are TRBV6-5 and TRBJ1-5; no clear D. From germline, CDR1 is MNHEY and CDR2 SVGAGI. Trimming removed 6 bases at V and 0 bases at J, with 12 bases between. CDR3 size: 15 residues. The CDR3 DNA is TGTGCCAGCAGCGATAGAGGAAGTAGCAATCAGCCCCAGCATTTT. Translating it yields CASSDRGSSNQPQHF.

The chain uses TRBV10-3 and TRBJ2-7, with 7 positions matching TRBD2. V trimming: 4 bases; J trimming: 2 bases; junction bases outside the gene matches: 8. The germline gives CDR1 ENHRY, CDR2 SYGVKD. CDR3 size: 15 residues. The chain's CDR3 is CAISGYRGVTYEQYF. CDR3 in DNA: TGTGCCATCAGTGGTTATCGGGGGGTAACCTACGAGCAGTACTTC.

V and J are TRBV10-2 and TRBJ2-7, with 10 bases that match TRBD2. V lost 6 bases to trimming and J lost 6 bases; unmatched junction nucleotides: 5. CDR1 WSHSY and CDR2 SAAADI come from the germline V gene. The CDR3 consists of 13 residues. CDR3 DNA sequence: TGCGCCAGCAGCCCCGGGACTAGCGCCGAGCAGTACTTC. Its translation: CASSPGTSAEQYF.

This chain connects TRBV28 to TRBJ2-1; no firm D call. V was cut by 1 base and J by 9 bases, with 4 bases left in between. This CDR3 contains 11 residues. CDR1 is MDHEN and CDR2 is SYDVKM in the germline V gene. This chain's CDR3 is CASSLSGEQFF. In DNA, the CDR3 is TGTGCCAGCAGTTTATCGGGTGAGCAGTTCTTC.

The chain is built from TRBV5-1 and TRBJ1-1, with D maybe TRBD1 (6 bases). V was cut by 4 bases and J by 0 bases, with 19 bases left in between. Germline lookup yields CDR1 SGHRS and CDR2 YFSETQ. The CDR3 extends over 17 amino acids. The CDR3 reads CASSPVKTGQMNTEAFF. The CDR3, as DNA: TGCGCCAGCAGCCCAGTTAAGACAGGCCAAATGAACACTGAAGCTTTCTTT.

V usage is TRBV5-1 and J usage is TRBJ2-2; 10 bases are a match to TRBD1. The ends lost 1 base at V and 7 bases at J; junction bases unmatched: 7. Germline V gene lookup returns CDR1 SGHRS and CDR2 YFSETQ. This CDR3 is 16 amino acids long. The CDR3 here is CASSLFGQGVGGELFF. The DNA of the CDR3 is TGCGCCAGCAGCTTGTTCGGACAGGGGGTTGGCGGGGAGCTGTTTTTT.

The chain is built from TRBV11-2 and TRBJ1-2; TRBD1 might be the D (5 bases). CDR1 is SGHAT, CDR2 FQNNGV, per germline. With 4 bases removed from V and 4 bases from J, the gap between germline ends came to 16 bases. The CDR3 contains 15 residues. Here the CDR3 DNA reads TGTGCCAGCAGCTCAAGGTCAGGGATCCCCTATGGCTACACCTTC. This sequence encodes CASSSRSGIPYGYTF.

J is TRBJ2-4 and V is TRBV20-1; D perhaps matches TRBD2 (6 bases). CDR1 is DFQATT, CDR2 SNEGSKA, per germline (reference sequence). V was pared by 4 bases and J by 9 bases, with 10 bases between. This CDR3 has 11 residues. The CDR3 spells CSAIAGPIQYF. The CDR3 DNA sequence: TGCAGTGCTATTGCGGGGCCCATTCAGTACTTC.

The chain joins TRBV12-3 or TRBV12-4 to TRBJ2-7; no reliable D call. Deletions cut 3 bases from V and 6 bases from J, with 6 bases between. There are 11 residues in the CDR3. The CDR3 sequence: CASSFYSEQYF. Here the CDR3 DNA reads TGTGCCAGCAGTTTTTACAGCGAGCAGTACTTC.

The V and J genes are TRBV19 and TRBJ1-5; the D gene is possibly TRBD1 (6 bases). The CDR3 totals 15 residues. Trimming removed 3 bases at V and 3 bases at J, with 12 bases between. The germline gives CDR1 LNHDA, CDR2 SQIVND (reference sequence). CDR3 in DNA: TGTGCCAGTAGTATCCCCGACAGGTTCAATCAGCCCCAGCATTTT. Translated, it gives CASSIPDRFNQPQHF. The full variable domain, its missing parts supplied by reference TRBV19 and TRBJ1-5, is DGGITQSPKYLFRKEGQNVTLSCEQNLNHDAMYWYRQDPGQGLRLIYYSQIVNDFQKGDIAEGYSVSREKKESFPLTVTSAQKNPTAFYLCASSIPDRFNQPQHFGDGTRLSIL.

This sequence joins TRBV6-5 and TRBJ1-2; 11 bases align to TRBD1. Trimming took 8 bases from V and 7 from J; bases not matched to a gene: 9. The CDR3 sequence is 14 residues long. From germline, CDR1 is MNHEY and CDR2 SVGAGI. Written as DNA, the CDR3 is TGTGCCAGCGCCCGGACAGGGGGCGCGAGTGGCTACACCTTC. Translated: CASARTGGASGYTF.

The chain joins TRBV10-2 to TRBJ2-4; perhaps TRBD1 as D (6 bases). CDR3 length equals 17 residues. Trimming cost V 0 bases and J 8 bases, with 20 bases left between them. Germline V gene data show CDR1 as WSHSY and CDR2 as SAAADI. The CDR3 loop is CASSESPYSGKGDIQYF. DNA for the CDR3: TGCGCCAGCAGTGAGTCTCCGTACTCAGGAAAGGGGGACATTCAGTACTTC.

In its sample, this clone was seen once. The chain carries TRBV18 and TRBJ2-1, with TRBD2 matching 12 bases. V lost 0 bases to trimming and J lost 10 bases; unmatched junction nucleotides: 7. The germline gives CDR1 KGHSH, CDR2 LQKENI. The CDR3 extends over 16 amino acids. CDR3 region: CASSPPRTSGAEEQFF. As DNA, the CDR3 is TGTGCCAGCTCACCACCCCGGACTAGCGGGGCTGAAGAGCAGTTCTTC.

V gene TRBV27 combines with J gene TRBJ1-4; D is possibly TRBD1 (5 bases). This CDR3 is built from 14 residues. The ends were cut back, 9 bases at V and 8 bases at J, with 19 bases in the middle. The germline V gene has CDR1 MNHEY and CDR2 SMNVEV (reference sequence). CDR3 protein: CASRRAGVAEKLFF. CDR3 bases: TGTGCCAGTAGGAGGGCGGGGGTAGCCGAAAAACTGTTTTTT. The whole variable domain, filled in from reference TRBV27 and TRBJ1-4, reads EAQVTQNPRYLITVTGKKLTVTCSQNMNHEYMSWYRQDPGLGLRQIYYSMNVEVTDKGDVPEGYKVSRKEKRNFPLILESPSPNQTSLYFCASRRAGVAEKLFFGSGTQLSVL.